The TCR beta chain described here comes from a study of breast tumors, draining lymph nodes, adjacent tissues. Points from the study as a whole: Tumor repertoires ranked between lymph nodes and nontumor tissue in diversity, with V and J gene preferences. Data only fit, rather than demonstrated, lymph node origin of most tumor T cells. Compared with basal-like, luminal-like tumors shared significantly more repertoire with nontumor tissue. Findings are consistent with lymph node origin and intratumoral expansion of most tumor T cells.

Details on this clonotype: Its antigen is still unknown.

One entry per CDR3 protein, called by TCRdb with MiXCR from the multiplex PCR reads. This table has 150,000 or so distinct CDR3 sequences, roughly 35% appearing once. The ends were cut back, 4 bases at V and 2 bases at J, with 5 bases in the middle. The CDR3 consists of 12 residues. The lymph nodes were axillary draining lymph nodes from breast cancer patients. The material sequenced was axillary lymph node tissue. This receptor was identified in a female donor with breast cancer. Some clones in this sample may be carry-over from other donors' samples. The chain links TRBV12-3 or TRBV12-4 to TRBJ1-1, with D uncertain. CDR3 sequence: CASSSGNTEAFF. CDR3 bases: TGTGCCAGCAGTTCGGGCAACACTGAAGCTTTCTTT.